These 30 T cell receptor beta chains came from one sample sequenced in a study of blood T cell repertoires in COVID-19. Assay used: immunoSEQ multiplex PCR; TCRdb lists only in-frame clones, some missing. Among about 170,000 clones, 84% were seen once, and the ten largest hold 7.5% to 9.5%. Sequenced sample: peripheral blood. The receptors stem from a man aged 35 to 55 who had recovered from COVID-19.

The CDR3: CASRTRDNPYEQYF. In DNA, the CDR3 is TGTGCCAGCAGGACCCGGGACAACCCCTACGAGCAGTACTTC. This chain uses TRBV28 with TRBJ2-7; maybe TRBD1 (6 bases). This CDR3 spans 14 amino acids. The germline V and J ends were trimmed by 6 bases and 2 bases, with 14 bases remaining between them. Germline V gives CDR1 MDHEN, CDR2 SYDVKM. Filled out from reference TRBV28 and TRBJ2-7, the complete variable domain reads DVKVTQSSRYLVKRTGEKVFLECVQDMDHENMFWYRQDPGLGLRLIYFSYDVKMKEKGDIPEGYSVSREKKERFSLILESASTNQTSMYLCASRTRDNPYEQYFGPGTRLTVT.

The chain couples TRBV2 to TRBJ1-1; D perhaps matches TRBD1 (6 bases). Trimming pared 7 bases from V and 2 bases from J, leaving 14 bases between. The CDR3 consists of 14 residues. CDR1 is SNHLY, CDR2 FYNNEI, per germline. The CDR3 DNA reads as TGTGCCAGCAATCCGGGACACCGAAACACTGAAGCTTTCTTT. It yields the protein CASNPGHRNTEAFF.

J is TRBJ1-3 and V is TRBV18, with D maybe TRBD1 (6 bases). This CDR3 is built from 16 residues. Germline V gene sequence: CDR1 KGHSH, CDR2 LQKENI. Trimming cost V 1 base and J 2 bases, with 12 bases left between them. The CDR3 sequence: CASSPQQGFPGNTIYF. DNA for the CDR3: TGTGCCAGCTCACCACAACAGGGATTCCCTGGAAACACCATATATTTT.

The V gene is TRBV18, the J gene TRBJ1-5; D not certain. Deletions cut 2 bases from V and 3 bases from J, with 5 bases between. The germline gives CDR1 KGHSH, CDR2 LQKENI. This CDR3 comprises 13 residues. The CDR3 region is CASSPSVNQPQHF. In DNA, the CDR3 is TGTGCCAGCTCACCATCGGTCAATCAGCCCCAGCATTTT. The full variable domain, in which reference TRBV18 and TRBJ1-5 provide the parts outside the CDR3, is NAGVMQNPRHLVRRRGQEARLRCSPMKGHSHVYWYRQLPEEGLKFMVYLQKENIIDESGMPKERFSAEFPKEGPSILRIQQVVRGDSAAYFCASSPSVNQPQHFGDGTRLSIL.

The chain recombines TRBV4-2 with TRBJ1-5; 10 bases are a match to TRBD1. Per germline, CDR1 LGHNA and CDR2 YNFKEQ. J lost 5 bases, V lost 0 bases, and 4 bases had no gene match. The CDR3 has 16 residues. CDR3 sequence reads: CASSQDHGQGDQPQHF. As DNA, the CDR3 is TGTGCCAGCAGCCAAGATCACGGACAGGGGGATCAGCCCCAGCATTTT.

The gene calls are TRBV7-6 and TRBJ1-5, with D unclear. Trimming took off 5 bases at V and 7 bases at J, with 12 bases between the two ends. CDR3 size: 13 residues. CDR1 is SGHVS and CDR2 is FNYEAQ in the germline V gene. The CDR3 loop is CASSPTPGQPQHF. As DNA, the CDR3 is TGTGCCAGCAGCCCAACCCCGGGGCAGCCCCAGCATTTT.

V and J are TRBV27 and TRBJ2-7; 8 nucleotides agree with TRBD1. Germline CDR1 MNHEY, CDR2 SMNVEV (reference sequence). With V trimmed by 2 bases and J by 6 bases, 3 bases remained unmatched. This CDR3 is 13 amino acids long. This CDR3 is CASSLAGGGEQYF. CDR3 DNA sequence: TGTGCCAGCAGTTTAGCAGGGGGCGGCGAGCAGTACTTC.

V gene TRBV27 combines with J gene TRBJ2-7; possibly TRBD1 for D (6 bases). Looked up from germline, CDR1 is MNHEY and CDR2 is SMNVEV (reference sequence). V lost 3 bases and J lost 3, with 24 bases in between. The CDR3 covers 18 residues. CDR3 coding DNA: TGTGCCAGCAGTTTTTACGGTCTTCCGGGACACCGATTCTACGAGCAGTACTTC. Protein product: CASSFYGLPGHRFYEQYF.

This sequence joins TRBV2 and TRBJ1-2; D is perhaps TRBD1 (5 bases). Per germline, CDR1 SNHLY and CDR2 FYNNEI. Trimming stripped 8 bases from V and 7 bases from J, with 8 bases between. The CDR3 has 10 residues. The CDR3 DNA sequence: TGTGCCAGCGGGGGGTTTGGCTACACCTTC. Protein sequence: CASGGFGYTF.

The gene calls are TRBV6-2 or TRBV6-3 and TRBJ2-7, with 10 bases matching TRBD2. Germline-derived CDR1 and CDR2 are MNHEY and SVGEGT. The CDR3 covers 15 residues. V lost 5 bases to trimming and J lost 4 bases; unmatched junction nucleotides: 8. The DNA for the CDR3 is TGTGCCAGCAGTCTATCTAGCGGGAGACAGTACGAGCAGTACTTC. This sequence encodes CASSLSSGRQYEQYF.

V gene TRBV4-3 combines with J gene TRBJ2-7, with TRBD2 matching 10 bases. With V trimmed by 1 base and J by 0 bases, 6 bases remained unmatched. The CDR3 runs to 17 residues. CDR1 LGHNA and CDR2 YSLEER come from the germline V gene. The CDR3 is CASSQGPTSGSSYEQYF. The CDR3 DNA is TGCGCCAGCAGCCAAGGCCCGACTAGCGGGTCCTCCTACGAGCAGTACTTC.

The rearrangement uses TRBV3-1 (or the pseudogene TRBV3-2) and TRBJ1-1; 7 bases agree with TRBD1. Germline CDR1 is LGHDT and CDR2 is YNNKEL (reference sequence). This CDR3 spans 13 amino acids. V was pared by 3 bases and J by 5 bases, with 3 bases of the junction left unmatched. CDR3 loop: CASSHPGGTEAFF. For the CDR3, the DNA is TGTGCCAGCAGCCACCCAGGGGGGACTGAAGCTTTCTTT.

This clone was recorded at least ten times. The chain uses TRBV7-9 and TRBJ2-5; 7 bases match TRBD2. This CDR3 is 17 amino acids long. CDR1 and CDR2 from the germline V gene are SEHNR and FQNEAQ (reference sequence). V was clipped by 5 bases and J by 3 bases; unmatched bases: 15. The CDR3 coding sequence is TGTGCCAGCAGCCCGCCAACTTTGAGACTAGCCGAAGAGACCCAGTACTTC. It specifies CASSPPTLRLAEETQYF.

The chain employs TRBV7-9 and TRBJ1-2, with D unclear. V lost 3 bases, J lost 4 bases, and 15 bases lay in between. The CDR3 contains 15 residues. Germline V gene lookup returns CDR1 SEHNR and CDR2 FQNEAQ (reference sequence). As DNA, the CDR3 is TGTGCCAGCAGCTTCCGACTGGAAGATAGCTATGGCTACACCTTC. It codes for CASSFRLEDSYGYTF.

This CDR3 reads CAWSDGGSNSPLHF. The DNA for the CDR3 is TGTGCCTGGAGTGACGGAGGGAGTAATTCACCCCTCCACTTT. The chain combines TRBV30 with TRBJ1-6; D unclear. CDR3 size: 14 residues. The germline V gene has CDR1 GTSNPN and CDR2 SVGIG (reference sequence). Trimming pared 1 base from V and 6 bases from J, leaving 10 bases between.

This clone was picked up a small number of times. The V and J genes are TRBV5-5 and TRBJ1-2; D may be TRBD1 (6 bases). Trimming cost V 2 bases and J 6 bases, with 17 bases left between them. Per germline, CDR1 SGHKS and CDR2 YYEKEE (reference sequence). The CDR3 has 15 residues. In DNA form, the CDR3 reads TGTGCCAGCAGCTTAAATCTGGACAGTTTCGATGGCTACACCTTC. Protein: CASSLNLDSFDGYTF.

The chain is built from TRBV12-3 or TRBV12-4 and TRBJ1-1; D uncertain. Trimming stripped 3 bases from V and 5 bases from J, with 10 bases between. This CDR3 spans 13 amino acids. The CDR3 region has the DNA TGTGCCAGCAGTTTCGTAGGAGGGACTGAAGCTTTCTTT. The encoded protein is CASSFVGGTEAFF.

This clone has just one count. The chain uses TRBV24-1 and TRBJ2-7, with 7 bases that match TRBD2. Germline assignment: CDR1 KGHDR and CDR2 SFDVKD. V shed 0 bases, J shed 2 bases, and the junction held 3 bases outside the gene matches. CDR3 length equals 15 residues. The CDR3 nucleotides read TGTGCCACCAGTGATTTGCGGGGGGAGACCTACGAGCAGTACTTC. Translated, it gives CATSDLRGETYEQYF.

The gene calls are TRBV2 and TRBJ1-2; D might be TRBD1 (5 bases). CDR1 and CDR2 (germline): SNHLY, FYNNEI. The V end was cut by 2 bases, the J end by 4 bases, with 14 bases between. The CDR3 runs 15 residues. CDR3 nucleotides: TGTGCCAGCAGTGAATCTGGGCATAGGGGCTATGGCTACACCTTC. Translating it yields CASSESGHRGYGYTF. The full variable domain, completed using reference TRBV2 and TRBJ1-2, is EPEVTQTPSHQVTQMGQEVILRCVPISNHLYFYWYRQILGQKVEFLVSFYNNEISEKSEIFDDQFSVERPDGSNFTLKIRSTKLEDSAMYFCASSESGHRGYGYTFGSGTRLTVV.

The chain has TRBV5-1 and TRBJ2-2; TRBD1 matches at 9 bases. Germline assignment: CDR1 SGHRS and CDR2 YFSETQ. V lost 5 bases and J lost 0; bases outside the gene matches: 5. The CDR3 extends over 16 amino acids. The CDR3 loop is CASSMGQGANTGELFF. The CDR3 DNA sequence: TGCGCCAGCAGTATGGGACAGGGCGCGAACACCGGGGAGCTGTTTTTT.

The J gene is TRBJ1-3, the V gene TRBV11-2, with a weak D call TRBD1 (5 bases). Trimming took 4 bases from V and 4 from J, leaving 17 bases between them. The CDR3 length is 16 residues. Per the germline V gene, CDR1 is SGHAT and CDR2 is FQNNGV. The CDR3 sequence is CASSYAGGAGGNTIYF. The CDR3 DNA follows: TGTGCCAGCAGCTACGCCGGCGGGGCAGGAGGAAACACCATATATTTT.

This chain joins TRBV7-9 and TRBJ1-3; no clear D. In germline, CDR1 is SEHNR, CDR2 FQNEAQ (reference sequence). Between the trimmed V and J ends, which lost 5 bases and 0 bases, there was a span of 17 bases. CDR3 length: 17 residues. CDR3 in amino acids: CASSPLGELDSGNTIYF. The CDR3 coding sequence is TGTGCCAGCAGCCCCTTGGGCGAATTGGACTCTGGAAACACCATATATTTT.

This clone was picked up a small number of times. The chain couples TRBV6-2 or TRBV6-3 to TRBJ1-5, with a possible D match to TRBD1 (5 bases). The germline gives CDR1 MNHEY, CDR2 SVGEGT. The CDR3 totals 14 residues. V lost 5 bases and J 2 bases, leaving 10 bases between the germline ends. The CDR3 sequence: CASSDPGGNQPQHF. CDR3 DNA: TGTGCCAGCAGTGACCCGGGGGGCAATCAGCCCCAGCATTTT.

This clone was seen only once. The chain recombines TRBV19 with TRBJ2-2; TRBD1 matches at 7 bases. The V segment lost 3 bases and the J segment 4 bases; nucleotides outside the gene matches: 5. The CDR3 runs to 15 residues. Looked up from germline, CDR1 is LNHDA and CDR2 is SQIVND (reference sequence). The CDR3 here is CASSIPTGPTGELFF. The CDR3 DNA reads as TGTGCCAGTAGTATCCCGACAGGGCCCACCGGGGAGCTGTTTTTT.

The chain carries TRBV28 and TRBJ1-2; no firm D call. Per the germline V gene, CDR1 is MDHEN and CDR2 is SYDVKM. V lost 7 bases and J lost 4, with 10 bases in between. The CDR3 loop spans 12 amino acids. The CDR3 sequence: CASTSVLYGYTF. The CDR3 coding sequence is TGTGCCAGCACATCAGTCCTCTATGGCTACACCTTC.

In this sample, this clone turned up a few times. The chain uses TRBV14 and TRBJ2-7; tentative D call: TRBD1 (6 bases). This CDR3 contains 12 residues. With 4 bases removed from V and 3 bases from J, the gap between germline ends came to 7 bases. Looked up from germline, CDR1 is SGHDN and CDR2 is FVKESK. CDR3 loop: CASSRQVYEQYF. CDR3 sequence (DNA): TGTGCCAGCAGCCGACAGGTCTACGAGCAGTACTTC.

The table lists this clone with a few counts. The J gene is TRBJ2-6, the V gene TRBV5-1; 9 bases map to TRBD1. V was pared by 4 bases and J by 4 bases, with 12 bases of the junction left unmatched. In germline, CDR1 is SGHRS, CDR2 YFSETQ. The length of the CDR3 is 18 residues. The chain's CDR3 is CASSLSPGQGAGANVLTF. DNA for the CDR3: TGCGCCAGCAGCCTAAGTCCGGGACAGGGAGCCGGGGCCAACGTCCTGACTTTC.

This chain connects TRBV6-5 to TRBJ1-4, with D perhaps TRBD1 (5 bases). V was clipped by 2 bases and J by 5 bases, with 9 bases between them. The CDR3 loop spans 14 amino acids. CDR1 is MNHEY, CDR2 SVGAGI, per germline. The CDR3 loop is CASSYGGGNEKLFF. CDR3 coding DNA: TGTGCCAGCAGTTACGGGGGGGGAAATGAAAAACTGTTTTTT.

The genes are TRBV19 and TRBJ2-5; TRBD2 matches at 14 bases. Germline trimming cut 5 bases from V and 4 bases from J; bases unmatched to any gene: 6. The length of the CDR3 is 16 residues. Germline values: CDR1 LNHDA, CDR2 SQIVND (reference sequence). CDR3 nucleotide sequence: TGTGCCAGTAGTGTCAGGACTAGCGGGAGGAGAGAGACCCAGTACTTC. Its translation: CASSVRTSGRRETQYF.

V usage is TRBV2 and J usage is TRBJ1-5; TRBD1 might be the D (5 bases). V was cut by 5 bases and J by 1 base, with 15 bases left in between. The CDR3 has 16 amino acids. CDR1 and CDR2 (germline): SNHLY, FYNNEI. CDR3 coding DNA: TGTGCCAGCAGTCGTCAGGGTCTTGGGAGCAATCAGCCCCAGCATTTT. This translates into CASSRQGLGSNQPQHF.